This T cell receptor (beta chain) was sequenced in a study of CD8 T cells in ankylosing spondylitis. General observations from the study: With a CD8+ phenotype, disease-linked clones were relatively rare in peripheral blood. A TCR beta motif made of eight highly homologous variants seemed typical of ankylosing spondylitis blood. Disease-linked clones were reportedly significantly enriched in matched ankylosing spondylitis synovial fluid. Both synovial fluid and blood in reactive arthritis had previously been reported to carry some motif variants.

TCRdb fed the 5' RACE reads into MiXCR, producing one record per CDR3 protein. The data show fewer than 650,000 distinct CDR3 sequences, 10% to 15% seen once. The sample holds a few counts of this clonotype. Its antigen is as yet unknown. Germline V gene data show CDR1 as MGHRA and CDR2 as YSYEKL. The CDR3 runs to 17 residues. V lost 0 bases, J lost 0 bases, and 11 bases lay in between. The V call is TRBV4-1, the J call TRBJ2-2; perhaps TRBD2 as D (6 bases). The clonotype originates from a male donor with ankylosing spondylitis. The specimen was blood, either unsorted or a sorted T cell fraction (not recorded which). CDR3 bases: TGCGCCAGCAGCCAAGATCCCCGGACTACGAACACCGGGGAGCTGTTTTTT. This translates into CASSQDPRTTNTGELFF.